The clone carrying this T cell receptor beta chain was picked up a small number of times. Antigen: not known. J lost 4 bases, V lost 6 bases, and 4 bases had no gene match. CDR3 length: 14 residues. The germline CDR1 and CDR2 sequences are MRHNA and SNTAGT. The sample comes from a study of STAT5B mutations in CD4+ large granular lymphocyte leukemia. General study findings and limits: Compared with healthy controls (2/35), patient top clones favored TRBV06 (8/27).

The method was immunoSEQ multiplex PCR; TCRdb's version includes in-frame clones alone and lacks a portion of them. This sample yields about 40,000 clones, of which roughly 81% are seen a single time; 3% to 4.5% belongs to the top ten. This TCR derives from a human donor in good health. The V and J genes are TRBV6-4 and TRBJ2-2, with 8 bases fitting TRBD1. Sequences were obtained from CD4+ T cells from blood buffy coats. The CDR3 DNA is TGTGCCAGCAGAAGACAGGGGTTCACCGGGGAGCTGTTTTTT. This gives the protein CASRRQGFTGELFF.